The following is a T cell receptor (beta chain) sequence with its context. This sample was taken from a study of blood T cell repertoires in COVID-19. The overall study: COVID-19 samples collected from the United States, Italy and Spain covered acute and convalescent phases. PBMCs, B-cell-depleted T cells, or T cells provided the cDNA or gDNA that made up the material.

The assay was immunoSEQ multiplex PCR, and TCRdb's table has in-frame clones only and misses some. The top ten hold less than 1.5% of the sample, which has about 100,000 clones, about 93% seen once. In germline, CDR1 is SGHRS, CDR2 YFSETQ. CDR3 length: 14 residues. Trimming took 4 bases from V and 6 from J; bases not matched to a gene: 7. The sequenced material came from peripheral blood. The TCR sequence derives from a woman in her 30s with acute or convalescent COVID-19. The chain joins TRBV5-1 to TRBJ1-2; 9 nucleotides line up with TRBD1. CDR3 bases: TGCGCCAGCAGCGCCTCCGGGACAGGGAATGGCTACACCTTC. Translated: CASSASGTGNGYTF. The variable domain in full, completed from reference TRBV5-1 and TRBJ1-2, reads KAGVTQTPRYLIKTRGQQVTLSCSPISGHRSVSWYQQTPGQGLQFLFEYFSETQRNKGNFPGRFSGRQFSNSRSEMNVSTLELGDSALYLCASSASGTGNGYTFGSGTRLTVV.